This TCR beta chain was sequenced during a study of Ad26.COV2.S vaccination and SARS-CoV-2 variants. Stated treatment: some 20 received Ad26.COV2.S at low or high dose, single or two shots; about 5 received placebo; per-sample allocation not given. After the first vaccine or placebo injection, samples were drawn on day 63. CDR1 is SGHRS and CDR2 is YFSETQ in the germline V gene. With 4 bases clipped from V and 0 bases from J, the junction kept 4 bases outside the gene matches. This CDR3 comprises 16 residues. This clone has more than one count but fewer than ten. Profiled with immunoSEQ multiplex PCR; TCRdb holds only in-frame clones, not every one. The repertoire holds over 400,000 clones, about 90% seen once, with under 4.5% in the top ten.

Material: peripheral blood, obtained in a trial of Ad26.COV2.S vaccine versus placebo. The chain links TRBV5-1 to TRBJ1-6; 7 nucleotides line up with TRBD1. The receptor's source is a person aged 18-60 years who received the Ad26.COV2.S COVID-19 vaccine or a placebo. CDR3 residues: CASSPDRVSYNSPLHF. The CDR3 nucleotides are TGCGCCAGCAGCCCCGACAGGGTCTCCTATAATTCACCCCTCCACTTT.